This T cell receptor beta chain stems from a study of T cells expressing NK-cell markers. CDR3 size: 17 residues. TCRdb reprocessed the 5' RACE reads and reports one entry per CDR3 protein, with no DNA. Its table lists roughly 420,000 distinct CDR3 sequences. This TCR was sampled from a woman between 18 and 70 years old in good health. Source material: blood T cells: a sorted CD56 or NKG2C T cell subset, CD4+ or CD8+ T cells, or bulk PBMC T cells (not recorded which). The chain couples TRBV12-3 or TRBV12-4 to TRBJ2-1; TCRdb's D gene call, TRBD2, goes unchecked for lack of DNA. CDR3: CASATGTLAGFYNEQFF.